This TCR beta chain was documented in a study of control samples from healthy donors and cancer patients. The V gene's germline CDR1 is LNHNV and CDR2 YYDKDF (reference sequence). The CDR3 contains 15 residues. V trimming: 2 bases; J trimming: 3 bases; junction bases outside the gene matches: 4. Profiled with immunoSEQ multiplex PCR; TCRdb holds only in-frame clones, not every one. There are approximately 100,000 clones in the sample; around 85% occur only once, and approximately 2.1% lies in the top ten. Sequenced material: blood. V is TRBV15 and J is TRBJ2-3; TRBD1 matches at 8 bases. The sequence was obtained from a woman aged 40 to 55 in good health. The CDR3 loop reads CATSRRQGATDTQYF. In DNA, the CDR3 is TGTGCCACCAGCAGAAGGCAGGGGGCAACAGATACGCAGTATTTT. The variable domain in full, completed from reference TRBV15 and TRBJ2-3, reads DAMVIQNPRYQVTQFGKPVTLSCSQTLNHNVMYWYQQKSSQAPKLLFHYYDKDFNNEADTPDNFQSRRPNTSFCFLDIRSPGLGDTAMYLCATSRRQGATDTQYFGPGTRLTVL.